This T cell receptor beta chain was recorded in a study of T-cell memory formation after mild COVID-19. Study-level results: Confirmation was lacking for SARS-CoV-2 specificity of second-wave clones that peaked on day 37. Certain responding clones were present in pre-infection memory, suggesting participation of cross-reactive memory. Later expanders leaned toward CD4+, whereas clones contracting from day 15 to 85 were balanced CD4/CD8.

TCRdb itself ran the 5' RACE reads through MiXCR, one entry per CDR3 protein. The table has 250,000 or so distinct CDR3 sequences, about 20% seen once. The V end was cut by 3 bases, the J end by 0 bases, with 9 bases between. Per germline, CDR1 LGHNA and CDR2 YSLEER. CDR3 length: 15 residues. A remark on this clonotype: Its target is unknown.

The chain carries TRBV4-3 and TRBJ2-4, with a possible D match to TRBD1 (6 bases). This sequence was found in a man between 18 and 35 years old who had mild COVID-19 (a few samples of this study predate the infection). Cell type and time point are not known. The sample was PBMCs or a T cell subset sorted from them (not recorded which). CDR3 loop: CASSHEQGAKNIQYF. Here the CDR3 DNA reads TGCGCCAGCAGCCACGAACAGGGAGCCAAAAACATTCAGTACTTC.